The 29 T cell receptor beta chains below come from one sample, sequenced in a study of blood T cell repertoires in COVID-19. Clones were read by immunoSEQ multiplex PCR, and TCRdb kept only the in-frame ones, dropping some. The sample lists 250,000 to 350,000 clones, roughly 83% occurring once. The sequencing input was peripheral blood. These receptors all come from a human donor with COVID-19, enrolled during active disease. The donor label of this sample is uncertain.

This clone was recorded only once. J is TRBJ1-2 and V is TRBV5-5; no reliable D call. Germline CDR1 reads SGHKS; CDR2 reads YYEKEE (reference sequence). This CDR3 has 13 amino acids. The germline V and J ends were trimmed by 4 bases and 3 bases, with 10 bases remaining between them. CDR3 in DNA: TGTGCCAGCAGCCCAGAGGTCTACTATGGCTACACCTTC. Protein sequence: CASSPEVYYGYTF.

This clone was seen only a few times. The V call is TRBV9, the J call TRBJ2-3; unclear D gene. The V gene's germline CDR1 is SGDLS and CDR2 YYNGEE. Deletions cut 3 bases from V and 5 bases from J, with 7 bases between. The CDR3 is 12 amino acids. The CDR3 loop is CASSAVRDTQYF. The DNA for the CDR3 is TGTGCCAGCAGCGCGGTACGAGATACGCAGTATTTT.

The gene calls are TRBV5-4 and TRBJ2-5; 7 bases agree with TRBD1. The CDR3 consists of 15 residues. Germline loops: CDR1 SGHNT, CDR2 YYREEE (reference sequence). After removal of 3 bases from V and 5 bases from J, the junction contained 10 bases not matched to a gene. CDR3 nucleotide sequence: TGTGCCAGCAGCTCGGACAGGCCAACGGCGGAGACCCAGTACTTC. Protein product: CASSSDRPTAETQYF.

V gene TRBV27 combines with J gene TRBJ1-1; TRBD1 is a possible D gene (6 bases). This CDR3 has 15 residues. Trimming cost V 8 bases and J 1 base, with 17 bases left between them. CDR1 and CDR2 from the germline V gene are MNHEY and SMNVEV (reference sequence). The CDR3 DNA is TGTGCCAGCCTCCCGTCGGGACAAGCGAACACTGAAGCTTTCTTT. It yields the protein CASLPSGQANTEAFF.

This clone was seen a handful of times. The gene calls are TRBV7-9 and TRBJ2-1; TRBD2 might be the D (5 bases). In germline, CDR1 is SEHNR, CDR2 FQNEAQ (reference sequence). CDR3 size: 16 residues. Trimming removed 5 bases at V and 4 bases at J, with 18 bases between. The CDR3 loop reads CASSPPPSTIYNEQFF. As DNA, the CDR3 is TGTGCCAGCAGCCCCCCGCCATCGACTATTTACAATGAGCAGTTCTTC. The whole variable domain, remainder taken from reference TRBV7-9 and TRBJ2-1, is DTGVSQNPRHKITKRGQNVTFRCDPISEHNRLYWYRQTLGQGPEFLTYFQNEAQLEKSRLLSDRFSAERPKGSFSTLEIQRTEQGDSAMYLCASSPPPSTIYNEQFFGPGTRLTVL.

The chain joins TRBV6-6 to TRBJ2-5; 10 bases map to TRBD2. The ends lost 6 bases at V and 5 bases at J; junction bases unmatched: 0. Germline CDR1 reads MNHNY; CDR2 reads SVGAGI (reference sequence). The CDR3 extends over 12 amino acids. The CDR3 nucleotides read TGTGCCAGCAGACTAGCGGGGGAGACCCAGTACTTC. As protein: CASRLAGETQYF.

V is TRBV5-4 and J is TRBJ1-1; D gene unclear. V shed 5 bases and J shed 7 bases, with 18 bases lying between them. From germline, CDR1 is SGHNT and CDR2 YYREEE (reference sequence). CDR3 length: 14 amino acids. The CDR3 spells CASRFLQGGIEAFF. DNA of the CDR3: TGTGCCAGCAGGTTCCTCCAAGGCGGGATTGAAGCTTTCTTT.

The chain uses TRBV19 and TRBJ2-7; perhaps TRBD2 as D (6 bases). This CDR3 is 15 amino acids long. V lost 10 bases and J 2 bases, leaving 21 bases between the germline ends. Germline V lookup: CDR1 LNHDA, CDR2 SQIVND (reference sequence). CDR3 protein: CATAVSGTRPYEQYF. The CDR3 DNA reads as TGTGCCACCGCTGTTTCGGGGACTCGGCCCTACGAGCAGTACTTC.

A remark on this clone: Different DNA sequences within this sample yield the same CDR3. V is TRBV18 and J is TRBJ1-1; D is unresolved. Germline-derived CDR1 and CDR2 are KGHSH and LQKENI. Trimming removed 3 bases at V and 0 bases at J, with 5 bases between. The CDR3 sequence is 13 residues long. As DNA, the CDR3 is TGTGCCAGCTCACCTCCCGTGAACACTGAAGCTTTCTTT. It specifies CASSPPVNTEAFF.

The chain joins TRBV9 to TRBJ2-1, with D hard to call. The germline V and J ends were trimmed by 4 bases and 10 bases, with 24 bases remaining between them. In germline, CDR1 is SGDLS, CDR2 YYNGEE. The CDR3 is 16 residues long. CDR3: CASSTFPTPVAEEQFF. The CDR3 coding sequence is TGTGCCAGCAGCACCTTCCCTACCCCGGTCGCGGAGGAGCAGTTCTTC.

The chain's CDR3 is CASSTVGGAYEQYF. CDR3 in DNA: TGTGCCAGTAGTACAGTAGGGGGTGCCTACGAGCAGTACTTC. The chain joins TRBV19 to TRBJ2-7; maybe TRBD1 (6 bases). The germline V and J ends were trimmed by 4 bases and 2 bases, with 12 bases remaining between them. The CDR3 sequence is 14 residues long. In germline, CDR1 is LNHDA, CDR2 SQIVND (reference sequence).

The chain employs TRBV19 and TRBJ1-2, with 9 bases matching TRBD1. Germline loops: CDR1 LNHDA, CDR2 SQIVND (reference sequence). The CDR3 is 18 amino acids. Trimming removed 6 bases from V and 0 bases from J; junction bases left unmatched: 14. The CDR3 coding sequence is TGTGCCAGTAGCTCTTCGGACAGGGGCTACTGGACTAACTATGGCTACACCTTC. Translating it yields CASSSSDRGYWTNYGYTF.

This sequence joins TRBV6-5 and TRBJ2-5; D is ambiguous. The CDR3 covers 15 residues. CDR1 and CDR2 (germline): MNHEY, SVGAGI. The V gene lost 6 bases and the J gene lost 2 bases, with 16 bases spanning the gap. The CDR3: CASRPAALWQETQYF. The CDR3, as DNA: TGTGCCAGCAGACCTGCGGCCCTTTGGCAAGAGACCCAGTACTTC.

The chain joins TRBV6-4 to TRBJ2-1; D possibly corresponds to TRBD1 (6 bases). Germline V gives CDR1 MRHNA, CDR2 SNTAGT. CDR3 length equals 14 residues. Between the trimmed V and J ends, which lost 8 bases and 2 bases, there was a span of 13 bases. The CDR3 DNA sequence: TGTGCCAGCGGTGCCTCAGGGGCCTACAATGAGCAGTTCTTC. Translation: CASGASGAYNEQFF.

This clone was found once. This chain joins TRBV4-1 and TRBJ1-1, with a tentative D call TRBD1 (6 bases). Germline CDR1 and CDR2: MGHRA and YSYEKL. This CDR3 contains 15 residues. Between the trimmed V and J ends, which lost 0 bases and 3 bases, there was a span of 11 bases. The CDR3 sequence is CASSQERGQDTEAFF. CDR3 coding DNA: TGCGCCAGCAGCCAAGAGCGGGGGCAGGACACTGAAGCTTTCTTT.

V gene TRBV19 combines with J gene TRBJ2-3; D ambiguous. The germline V gene has CDR1 LNHDA and CDR2 SQIVND (reference sequence). V was pared by 3 bases and J by 8 bases, with 15 bases between. This CDR3 comprises 14 residues. CDR3 sequence (DNA): TGTGCCAGTAGTATGTCCCAGAACGAGGCTACGCAGTATTTT. Protein: CASSMSQNEATQYF.

In this sample, this clone turned up once. This rearrangement joins TRBV24-1 to TRBJ2-1, with a possible D match to TRBD2 (5 bases). Per germline, CDR1 KGHDR and CDR2 SFDVKD. V was cut by 6 bases and J by 6 bases, with 5 bases left in between. The CDR3 is 11 amino acids. CDR3 residues: CATSRGNEQFF. The CDR3, as DNA: TGTGCCACCAGTCGGGGCAATGAGCAGTTCTTC.

The chain links TRBV6-5 to TRBJ2-2, with D possibly matching TRBD2 (6 bases). Germline values: CDR1 MNHEY, CDR2 SVGAGI. V dropped 7 bases and J dropped 2 bases, with 11 bases sitting between them. This CDR3 has 14 residues. CDR3 bases: TGTGCCAGCATCCACGGGACTAACACCGGGGAGCTGTTTTTT. It specifies CASIHGTNTGELFF.

Of note for this clone: This same CDR3 is encoded by further DNA sequences in the sample. The V gene is TRBV14, the J gene TRBJ2-1; D gene ambiguous. CDR3 length: 12 residues. V lost 4 bases, J lost 2 bases, and 3 bases lay in between. CDR1 and CDR2 (germline): SGHDN, FVKESK. Here the CDR3 DNA reads TGTGCCAGCAGCCTTACCTACAATGAGCAGTTCTTC. As protein: CASSLTYNEQFF.

The rearrangement links TRBV5-6 to TRBJ2-2; 10 bases agree with TRBD1. The CDR3 runs 16 residues. From germline, CDR1 is SGHDT and CDR2 YYEEEE. V lost 2 bases and J lost 2; bases outside the gene matches: 3. The CDR3 DNA sequence: TGTGCCAGCAGCTTCCAGACAGGGGGCAACACCGGGGAGCTGTTTTTT. This codes for CASSFQTGGNTGELFF.

The chain carries TRBV7-2 and TRBJ1-2, with 9 bases aligning to TRBD1. The CDR3 runs to 15 residues. Germline CDR1 is SGHTA and CDR2 is FQGNSA. With V trimmed by 4 bases and J by 6 bases, 9 bases remained unmatched. In DNA, the CDR3 is TGTGCCAGCAGCTCCAGAGGGACAGGGCCCCATGGCTACACCTTC. Translating it yields CASSSRGTGPHGYTF.

The chain has TRBV28 and TRBJ1-5; TRBD1 matches at 10 bases. The CDR3 is 16 amino acids. Losses at the gene ends were 3 bases for V and 9 bases for J; bases not matched to a gene: 11. Germline assignment: CDR1 MDHEN and CDR2 SYDVKM. The CDR3 DNA reads TGTGCCAGCAGTTTCACGCCGGGACAGGGGTTGGGGCCCCAGCATTTT. Protein: CASSFTPGQGLGPQHF.

The rearrangement joins TRBV7-3 to TRBJ1-3; tentatively, D is TRBD1 (5 bases). CDR3 length: 16 amino acids. V was pared by 2 bases and J by 1 base, with 12 bases between. Germline values: CDR1 SGHTA, CDR2 FQGTGA. The CDR3 nucleotides are TGTGCCAGCAGCTTAGGGGCAGGAGTGTCTGGAAACACCATATATTTT. This codes for CASSLGAGVSGNTIYF. The full variable domain, with the rest looked up from reference TRBV7-3 and TRBJ1-3, is GAGVSQTPSNKVTEKGKYVELRCDPISGHTALYWYRQSLGQGPEFLIYFQGTGAADDSGLPNDRFFAVRPEGSVSTLKIQRTERGDSAVYLCASSLGAGVSGNTIYFGEGSWLTVV.

The sample holds one count of this clone. This sequence joins TRBV2 and TRBJ2-7; 12 bases fit TRBD2. The ends lost 6 bases at V and 2 bases at J; junction bases unmatched: 5. The CDR3 is 15 residues long. The germline gives CDR1 SNHLY, CDR2 FYNNEI. CDR3 DNA sequence: TGTGCCAGCAGGCCGGGACTAGCGGGTCCCTACGAGCAGTACTTC. Translation gives CASRPGLAGPYEQYF.

The chain employs TRBV5-1 and TRBJ2-3; D gene ambiguous. The CDR3 spans 14 residues. V was pared by 1 base and J by 3 bases, with 9 bases between. From germline, CDR1 is SGHRS and CDR2 YFSETQ. CDR3 nucleotides: TGCGCCAGCAGCTTGCGACAAGTTACAGATACGCAGTATTTT. It is translated as CASSLRQVTDTQYF.

The chain recombines TRBV6-2 or TRBV6-3 with TRBJ2-2, with 11 bases lining up with TRBD2. The CDR3 spans 16 residues. The junction had 7 bases not matched to a gene; V was cut back by 5 bases and J by 5 bases. Germline CDR1 is MNHEY and CDR2 is SVGEGT. CDR3 coding DNA: TGTGCCAGCAGTACCCAGACTAGCGGGAAGACCGGGGAGCTGTTTTTT. Translation gives CASSTQTSGKTGELFF.

The chain recombines TRBV27 with TRBJ2-1; tentatively, D is TRBD1 (6 bases). Looked up from germline, CDR1 is MNHEY and CDR2 is SMNVEV (reference sequence). Trimming removed 3 bases at V and 12 bases at J, with 21 bases between. The CDR3 is 15 amino acids. The CDR3 spells CASSFSGTPLVGQFF. The CDR3 nucleotides read TGTGCCAGCAGTTTCTCCGGGACACCGCTGGTAGGGCAGTTCTTC.

The chain is built from TRBV15 and TRBJ2-1, with 9 nucleotides matching TRBD2. The CDR3 consists of 17 residues. Germline loops: CDR1 LNHNV, CDR2 YYDKDF (reference sequence). Losses at the gene ends were 0 bases for V and 6 bases for J; bases not matched to a gene: 9. CDR3 sequence reads: CATSRDVRLAGTNEQFF. For the CDR3, the DNA is TGTGCCACCAGCAGAGATGTCCGGCTAGCGGGAACCAATGAGCAGTTCTTC.

The V gene is TRBV3-1 (or the pseudogene TRBV3-2), the J gene TRBJ2-7; D is possibly TRBD2 (5 bases). The CDR3 covers 14 residues. The V end was cut by 2 bases, the J end by 3 bases, with 11 bases between. Germline loops: CDR1 LGHDT, CDR2 YNNKEL (reference sequence). The DNA for the CDR3 is TGTGCCAGCAGCCAACTCGGGAACGGCTACGAGCAGTACTTC. This translates into CASSQLGNGYEQYF.